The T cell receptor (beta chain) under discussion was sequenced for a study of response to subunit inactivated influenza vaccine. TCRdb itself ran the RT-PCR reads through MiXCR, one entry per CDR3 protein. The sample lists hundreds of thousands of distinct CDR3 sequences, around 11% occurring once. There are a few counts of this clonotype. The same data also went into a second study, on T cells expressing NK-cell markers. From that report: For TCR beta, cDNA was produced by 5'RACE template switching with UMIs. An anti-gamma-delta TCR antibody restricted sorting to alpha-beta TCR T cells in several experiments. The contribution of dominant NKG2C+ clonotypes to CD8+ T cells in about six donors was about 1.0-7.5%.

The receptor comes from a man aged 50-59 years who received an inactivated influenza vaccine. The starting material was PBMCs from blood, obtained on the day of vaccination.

The CDR3 nucleotides read TGTGCCAGCAGTTTAGTTGCGGGGGGACTCGATGAGCAGTTCTTC. Amino acids: CASSLVAGGLDEQFF. V gene TRBV12-3 or TRBV12-4 combines with J gene TRBJ2-1, with 8 bases that match TRBD2. The CDR3 has 15 amino acids. V shed 1 base, J shed 8 bases, and the junction held 7 bases outside the gene matches.